Each of the 14 T cell receptor beta chains below was sequenced from the same sample in a study of T cells in Graves' hyperthyroidism and ophthalmopathy. Amplified TCR beta CDR3 regions came from RNA transcripts. The HTBI primer set drove a first-round RT-PCR of the TCR CDR3. Using its own MiXCR run on the multiplex PCR reads, TCRdb lists one record per CDR3 protein. This table holds over 650,000 distinct CDR3 sequences, 45% found once. The source material was peripheral blood or thyroid tissue (not recorded which). The receptors were gathered from an adult man with Graves' disease, either hyperthyroidism or ophthalmopathy (not recorded which).

V and J are TRBV7-9 and TRBJ1-6, with D maybe TRBD1 (6 bases). With 7 bases removed from V and 9 bases from J, the gap between germline ends came to 19 bases. CDR1 is SEHNR and CDR2 is FQNEAQ in the germline V gene (reference sequence). The CDR3 sequence is 15 residues long. The CDR3 reads CASTPDSHNSSPLHF. The CDR3 bases are TGTGCCAGCACCCCGGACAGCCATAACAGTTCACCCCTCCACTTT. Full variable domain (missing parts from reference TRBV7-9 and TRBJ1-6): DTGVSQNPRHKITKRGQNVTFRCDPISEHNRLYWYRQTLGQGPEFLTYFQNEAQLEKSRLLSDRFSAERPKGSFSTLEIQRTEQGDSAMYLCASTPDSHNSSPLHFGNGTRLTVT.

This rearrangement joins TRBV9 to TRBJ1-1; D gene unclear. V was cut by 2 bases and J by 4 bases, with 24 bases left in between. The length of the CDR3 is 18 residues. Germline V gives CDR1 SGDLS, CDR2 YYNGEE. In DNA form, the CDR3 reads TGTGCCAGCAGCGTTGCCTTAGGGAGGACCGTGTTGGGCACTGAAGCTTTCTTT. Its protein is CASSVALGRTVLGTEAFF. Full variable domain (rest looked up from reference TRBV9 and TRBJ1-1): DSGVTQTPKHLITATGQRVTLRCSPRSGDLSVYWYQQSLDQGLQFLIQYYNGEERAKGNILERFSAQQFPDLHSELNLSSLELGDSALYFCASSVALGRTVLGTEAFFGQGTRLTVV.

As for this clonotype: The germline gene is not matched at one end of the junction; a read error may be the cause. The chain uses TRBV10-3 and TRBJ2-5; 14 positions agree with TRBD2. This CDR3 is 17 amino acids long. The germline CDR1 and CDR2 sequences are ENHRY and SYGVKD. The DNA for the CDR3 is TGTGCCGTCAGTCTCGGGACTAGCGGGGGCTACCAAGAGACCCAGTACTTC. Protein sequence: CAVSLGTSGGYQETQYF.

The chain employs TRBV2 and TRBJ1-2; D is unclear. With 5 bases removed from V and 6 bases from J, the gap between germline ends came to 13 bases. Germline lookup yields CDR1 SNHLY and CDR2 FYNNEI. There are 13 residues in the CDR3. The CDR3 coding sequence is TGTGCCAGCAGTTTAAGGAGGCACGATGGCTACACCTTC. Translation gives CASSLRRHDGYTF.

J is TRBJ2-7 and V is TRBV29-1, with 9 bases aligning to TRBD2. The CDR3 totals 14 residues. With 8 bases clipped from V and 0 bases from J, the junction kept 8 bases outside the gene matches. The V gene's germline CDR1 is SQVTM and CDR2 ANQGSEA. The CDR3 loop reads CSLAGSGSSYEQYF. CDR3 nucleotides: TGCAGCTTGGCAGGTAGCGGGAGCTCCTACGAGCAGTACTTC.

This clonotype appeared once. The V call is TRBV7-3, the J call TRBJ1-4; possible D gene TRBD1, 5 bases. V was clipped by 5 bases and J by 5 bases, with 15 bases between them. The CDR3 sequence is 15 residues long. The germline CDR1 and CDR2 sequences are SGHTA and FQGTGA. In DNA form, the CDR3 reads TGTGCCAGCAGCGCGCAGGACGGGGGGAATGAAAAACTGTTTTTT. Its translation: CASSAQDGGNEKLFF.

The chain recombines TRBV6-6 with TRBJ1-4; the D gene is possibly TRBD1 (6 bases). The CDR3 runs to 14 residues. Germline CDR1 reads MNHNY; CDR2 reads SVGAGI (reference sequence). V was clipped by 2 bases and J by 5 bases, with 9 bases between them. CDR3 protein: CASSYRQENEKLFF. In DNA, the CDR3 is TGTGCCAGCAGTTACCGACAGGAAAATGAAAAACTGTTTTTT.

This chain joins TRBV29-1 and TRBJ1-1; unclear D gene. CDR3 length equals 16 residues. Looked up from germline, CDR1 is SQVTM and CDR2 is ANQGSEA. The V end was cut by 3 bases, the J end by 1 base, with 18 bases between. CDR3 sequence reads: CSVDVVSDGKNTEAFF. CDR3 sequence (DNA): TGCAGCGTTGACGTAGTGTCGGACGGCAAGAACACTGAAGCTTTCTTT.

This rearrangement joins TRBV7-2 to TRBJ1-5; D is ambiguous. The ends were cut back, 3 bases at V and 7 bases at J, with 13 bases in the middle. CDR1 and CDR2 (germline): SGHTA, FQGNSA. This CDR3 is 14 amino acids long. In DNA, the CDR3 is TGTGCCAGCAGCTTCGCCATGGATGGGCAGCCCCAGCATTTT. This translates into CASSFAMDGQPQHF.

V is TRBV5-1 and J is TRBJ2-3; 7 nucleotides line up with TRBD2. The V gene's germline CDR1 is SGHRS and CDR2 YFSETQ. This CDR3 has 12 residues. Trimming took 7 bases from V and 2 from J; bases not matched to a gene: 1. The chain's CDR3 is CASRGDTDTQYF. CDR3 nucleotides: TGCGCCAGCCGGGGGGACACAGATACGCAGTATTTT.

The sample holds a few counts of this clonotype. The chain links TRBV6-5 to TRBJ2-7; D not certain. The V gene's germline CDR1 is MNHEY and CDR2 SVGAGI. This CDR3 has 12 residues. The V end lost 5 bases, the J end lost 3 bases, and 8 bases lay between the germline ends. In DNA form, the CDR3 reads TGTGCCAGCAGTGCGGTGATCTACGAGCAGTACTTC. The encoded protein is CASSAVIYEQYF.

The chain is built from TRBV25-1 and TRBJ1-2; maybe TRBD1 (5 bases). The V gene lost 0 bases and the J gene lost 0 bases, with 14 bases spanning the gap. Germline-derived CDR1 and CDR2 are MGHDK and SYGVNS. The CDR3 spans 17 residues. The DNA of the CDR3 is TGTGCCAGCAGTGAATACCACGGGACCTATACTAACTATGGCTACACCTTC. It is translated as CASSEYHGTYTNYGYTF.

As concerns this clonotype: Sequence at one end of the junction differs from germline and may be a read error. V usage is TRBV10-2 and J usage is TRBJ1-1, with D maybe TRBD1 (5 bases). CDR1 and CDR2 from the germline V gene are WSHSY and SAAADI. There are 13 residues in the CDR3. The CDR3 is CASSPEGVTEAFF. The CDR3 DNA is TGTGCCAGCAGCCCAGAAGGGGTCACTGAAGCTTTCTTT.

The chain uses TRBV29-1 and TRBJ1-6, with a weak D call TRBD1 (5 bases). Deletions cut 7 bases from V and 8 bases from J, with 15 bases between. The CDR3 extends over 13 amino acids. Germline V CDR1 and CDR2: SQVTM, ANQGSEA. CDR3 region: CSDTDMGDSPLHF. The CDR3 DNA sequence: TGCAGCGACACGGACATGGGAGATTCACCCCTCCACTTT.